A selection of T cell receptor beta chains follows, all from one sample in a study of cytomegalovirus exposure and HLA in healthy donors. Data came from immunoSEQ multiplex PCR; TCRdb stores just in-frame clones and leaves some out. The profile shows tens of thousands of clones, over 55% of them singletons. Source material: PBMCs. The receptors derive from a woman between 50 and 59 years old in good health and CMV-seropositive. Each CDR3 is given with its conserved first and last residue. Fields, in order: V gene, J gene, CDR3 protein.

V gene: TRBV7-6
J gene: TRBJ1-1
CDR3 protein: CASSFKQGAMDTEAFF

V gene: TRBV7-9
J gene: TRBJ1-1
CDR3 protein: CSSSLEGINTEAFF

V gene: TRBV5-6
J gene: TRBJ2-7
CDR3 protein: CASSWGTGNSEQYF

V gene: TRBV10-3
J gene: TRBJ2-5
CDR3 protein: CAIATGGPETQYF

V gene: TRBV5-6
J gene: TRBJ2-3
CDR3 protein: CASSLTANTDTQYF

V gene: TRBV30
J gene: TRBJ1-1
CDR3 protein: CAWSRTGITEAFF

V gene: TRBV30
J gene: TRBJ2-5
CDR3 protein: CAWSSQPGLAGPRETQYF

V gene: TRBV28
J gene: TRBJ1-1
CDR3 protein: CASSPGQGRTEAFF

V gene: TRBV28
J gene: TRBJ1-2
CDR3 protein: CASSYAGTGEEGYTF

V gene: TRBV29-1
J gene: TRBJ2-2
CDR3 protein: CSAERGTGELFF

V gene: TRBV7-2
J gene: TRBJ1-1
CDR3 protein: CASSFYRGLRDEAFF

V gene: TRBV23-1
J gene: TRBJ1-1
CDR3 protein: CASRTRVNTEAFF

V gene: TRBV28
J gene: TRBJ2-7
CDR3 protein: CASSLFAGGTYEQYF

V gene: TRBV30
J gene: TRBJ1-6
CDR3 protein: CAWRKWDINSPLHF

V gene: TRBV28
J gene: TRBJ1-1
CDR3 protein: CASSLPQRGTEAFF

V gene: TRBV5-1
J gene: TRBJ2-6
CDR3 protein: CASSLVGQGLSGANVLTF

V gene: TRBV5-1
J gene: TRBJ1-1
CDR3 protein: CASSSTLGQGATGTEAFF

V gene: TRBV18
J gene: TRBJ2-7
CDR3 protein: CASSPPAGAAYEQYF

V gene: TRBV6-5
J gene: TRBJ2-6
CDR3 protein: CASRTVAGANVLTF

V gene: TRBV15
J gene: TRBJ2-5
CDR3 protein: CASGLRSRDSDWETQYF

V gene: TRBV28
J gene: TRBJ2-5
CDR3 protein: CASSLSGQETQYF

V gene: TRBV28
J gene: TRBJ1-2
CDR3 protein: CASSSGTGVDYGYTF

V gene: TRBV19
J gene: TRBJ1-5
CDR3 protein: CASSPTLQTGQPQHF

V gene: TRBV28
J gene: TRBJ1-6
CDR3 protein: CASLLGGWGSPLHF

V gene: TRBV7-3
J gene: TRBJ2-2
CDR3 protein: CASSSGLAGTGELFF

V gene: TRBV7-2
J gene: TRBJ2-3
CDR3 protein: CASSLLAGAADTQYF

V gene: TRBV10-3
J gene: TRBJ1-1
CDR3 protein: CAISESTFLNTEAFF

V gene: TRBV28
J gene: TRBJ1-1
CDR3 protein: CASTRDRGSSKEAFF

V gene: TRBV4-3
J gene: TRBJ1-2
CDR3 protein: CASSQDSRGPLSPSSYGYTF

V gene: TRBV6-5
J gene: TRBJ2-7
CDR3 protein: CASRQGQAYEQYF

V gene: TRBV19
J gene: TRBJ1-4
CDR3 protein: CASSSYNEKLFF

V gene: TRBV7-9
J gene: TRBJ2-3
CDR3 protein: CASSLVGTDTQYF

V gene: TRBV27
J gene: TRBJ2-7
CDR3 protein: CASSFAWGQSTYEQYF

V gene: TRBV2
J gene: TRBJ1-2
CDR3 protein: CASSETISYNYGYTF

V gene: TRBV6-5
J gene: TRBJ1-1
CDR3 protein: CASSYSTQNTEAFF

V gene: TRBV28
J gene: TRBJ1-5
CDR3 protein: CASSLPGQPQHF

V gene: TRBV7-9
J gene: TRBJ1-6
CDR3 protein: CASKPGQRDNSPLHF

V gene: TRBV7-6
J gene: TRBJ2-6
CDR3 protein: CASSAGRPSGANVLTF

V gene: TRBV6-5
J gene: TRBJ1-1
CDR3 protein: CASSRQGSTEAFF

V gene: TRBV19
J gene: TRBJ1-6
CDR3 protein: CASSSGQGVLSPLHF

V gene: TRBV18
J gene: TRBJ2-5
CDR3 protein: CASSPGLEETQYF

V gene: TRBV15
J gene: TRBJ1-6
CDR3 protein: CATSISDRDNSPLHF

V gene: TRBV5-4
J gene: TRBJ2-1
CDR3 protein: CASSWDSNEQFF

V gene: TRBV19
J gene: TRBJ1-2
CDR3 protein: CASSPVSGLYGYTF

V gene: TRBV6-5
J gene: TRBJ2-7
CDR3 protein: CASSYGTGGYEQYF

V gene: TRBV5-1
J gene: TRBJ1-1
CDR3 protein: CASSSGESTEAFF

V gene: TRBV7-8
J gene: TRBJ2-3
CDR3 protein: CASSLRASGDLTDTQYF

V gene: TRBV25-1
J gene: TRBJ2-5
CDR3 protein: CASSELSGRRETQYF

V gene: TRBV25-1
J gene: TRBJ1-2
CDR3 protein: CASSPIGAGGGGYTF

V gene: TRBV6-5
J gene: TRBJ2-2
CDR3 protein: CASSYSGGTGELFF

V gene: TRBV6-7
J gene: TRBJ1-2
CDR3 protein: CASSSNDRAGGYTF

V gene: TRBV6-6
J gene: TRBJ2-5
CDR3 protein: CASTDGVGGEETQYF

V gene: TRBV7-9
J gene: TRBJ2-1
CDR3 protein: CASSFSREGEQFF

V gene: TRBV27
J gene: TRBJ2-6
CDR3 protein: CASRRQGAGANVLTF

V gene: TRBV10-1
J gene: TRBJ2-1
CDR3 protein: CASSGGLAREQFF

V gene: TRBV6-4
J gene: TRBJ1-6
CDR3 protein: CASSSLTGSPLHF